The next 6 T cell receptor beta chains were all read from a single sample in a study of T-cell reconstitution after alpha-beta-depleted transplantation in children. Preparing the TCRbeta library involved the use of unique molecular identifiers. TCRdb re-called the PCR reads through MiXCR, storing one row per CDR3 protein. The profile shows 450,000 to 500,000 distinct CDR3 sequences, 9.5% to 15% of them singletons. The source material was PBMCs from the stem cell graft donor, sampled from the stem cell graft. These receptors came from a human donor who donated a stem cell graft to a child with combined immunodeficiency.

This clonotype has a handful of counts. This sequence joins TRBV6-5 and TRBJ2-3; D unclear. The V end lost 0 bases, the J end lost 1 base, and 11 bases lay between the germline ends. Germline CDR1 MNHEY, CDR2 SVGAGI. The CDR3 is made up of 16 amino acids. The CDR3 DNA reads as TGTGCCAGCAGTTACTCGGCTAGTCTGGGCACAGATACGCAGTATTTT. Protein sequence: CASSYSASLGTDTQYF.

The rearrangement joins TRBV4-3 to TRBJ2-5; D possibly uses TRBD1 or TRBD2 (6 bases each). Germline V CDR1 and CDR2: LGHNA, YSLEER. CDR3 length equals 15 residues. V was clipped by 1 base and J by 3 bases, with 12 bases between them. CDR3 bases: TGCGCCAGCAGCCAAGTCGCCGGGGGCGAAGAGACCCAGTACTTC. It translates to CASSQVAGGEETQYF.

The V and J genes are TRBV5-1 and TRBJ2-1; D might be TRBD2 (5 bases). This CDR3 has 13 residues. Trimming removed 5 bases from V and 10 bases from J, with 16 bases in between. CDR1 is SGHRS and CDR2 is YFSETQ in the germline V gene. Written as DNA, the CDR3 is TGCGCCAGCAGTCCGGTGAGGGATGGAGAGCAGTTCTTC. It translates to CASSPVRDGEQFF.

This clonotype appeared many times. The gene calls are TRBV11-1 and TRBJ2-5; unclear D gene. The germline gives CDR1 SGHAT, CDR2 FQDESV (reference sequence). The CDR3 has 13 amino acids. V was trimmed by 3 bases and J by 1 base, leaving 6 bases between them. This CDR3 is CASSFYSQETQYF. CDR3 bases: TGTGCCAGCAGCTTTTACAGCCAAGAGACCCAGTACTTC.

This clonotype was recorded many times. The rearrangement joins TRBV24-1 to TRBJ2-5, with D tentatively TRBD1 or TRBD2 (5 bases each). The V end lost 5 bases, the J end lost 7 bases, and 19 bases lay between the germline ends. In germline, CDR1 is KGHDR, CDR2 SFDVKD. The CDR3 length is 15 residues. The CDR3 is CATSAEPGTYATQYF. CDR3 nucleotide sequence: TGTGCCACCAGTGCCGAACCGGGGACCTATGCGACCCAGTACTTC.

This clonotype came up a few times. The genes are TRBV6-5 and TRBJ2-4; perhaps TRBD2 as D (6 bases). Looked up from germline, CDR1 is MNHEY and CDR2 is SVGAGI. The CDR3 spans 15 residues. Trimming removed 0 bases at V and 7 bases at J, with 13 bases between. The CDR3 reads CASSYSGLRGNIQYF. CDR3 DNA sequence: TGTGCCAGCAGTTACTCCGGACTAAGAGGGAACATTCAGTACTTC.